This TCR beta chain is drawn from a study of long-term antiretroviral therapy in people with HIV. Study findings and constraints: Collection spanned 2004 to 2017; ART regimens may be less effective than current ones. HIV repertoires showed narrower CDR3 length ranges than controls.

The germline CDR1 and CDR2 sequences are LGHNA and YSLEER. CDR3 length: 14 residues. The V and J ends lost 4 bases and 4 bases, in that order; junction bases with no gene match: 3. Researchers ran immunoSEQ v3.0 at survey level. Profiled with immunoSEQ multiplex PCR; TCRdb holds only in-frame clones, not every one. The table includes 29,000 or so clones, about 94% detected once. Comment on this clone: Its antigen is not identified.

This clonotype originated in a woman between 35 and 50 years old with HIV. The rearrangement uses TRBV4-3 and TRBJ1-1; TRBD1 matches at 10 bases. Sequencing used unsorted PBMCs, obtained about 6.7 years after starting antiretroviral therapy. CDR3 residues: CASSLGTGATEAFF. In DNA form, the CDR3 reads TGCGCCAGCAGCCTCGGGACAGGGGCCACTGAAGCTTTCTTT.